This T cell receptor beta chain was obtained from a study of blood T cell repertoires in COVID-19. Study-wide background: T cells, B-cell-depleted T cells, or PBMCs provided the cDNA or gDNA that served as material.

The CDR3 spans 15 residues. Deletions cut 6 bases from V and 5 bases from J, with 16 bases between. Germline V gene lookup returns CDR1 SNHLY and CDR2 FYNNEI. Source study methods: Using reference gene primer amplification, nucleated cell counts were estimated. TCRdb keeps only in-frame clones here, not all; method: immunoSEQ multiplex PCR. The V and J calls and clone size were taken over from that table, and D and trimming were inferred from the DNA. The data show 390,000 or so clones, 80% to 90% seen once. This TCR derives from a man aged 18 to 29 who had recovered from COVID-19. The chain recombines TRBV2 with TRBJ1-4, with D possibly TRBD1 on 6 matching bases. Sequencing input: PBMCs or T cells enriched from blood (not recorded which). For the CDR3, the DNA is TGTGCCAGCAGCTTGGAGGCAGGGGTAAATGAAAAACTGTTTTTT. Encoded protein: CASSLEAGVNEKLFF.